Listed below are T cell receptor beta chains from one sample, sequenced in a study of T cell changes during pregnancy in multiple sclerosis. Data came from immunoSEQ multiplex PCR; TCRdb stores just in-frame clones and leaves some out. This sample has 35,000 to 45,000 clones, with approximately 92% found just once. The source material was CD4+ T cells from peripheral blood mononuclear cells, sampled in the second trimester of pregnancy. The receptor set was obtained from a female donor in good health, enrolled as a control in a pregnancy study. CDR3s include the opening cysteine and the closing phenylalanine or tryptophan. D genes are given only for firm matches.

>TRBV27|-|12
CASRNDHSEAFF
>TRBV5-1|-|17
CASSRGATVSTNTEAFF
>TRBV19|TRBD2|17
CASRGGAGDMNTGELFF
>TRBV18|TRBD2|19
CASSPETSGRSASYNEQFF
>TRBV5-4|-|15
CASSLGHISGNTIYF
>TRBV4-1|-|17
CASSQPVRTRPTDTQYF
>TRBV6-4|-|14
CASSPGGQYNEQFF
>TRBV6-1|TRBD2|14
CASSEPGLAETQYF
>TRBV2|-|14
CASSDADIAPEAFF
>TRBV19|-|13
CASSGGNTGELFF
>TRBV18|TRBD2|16
CASSLGWEGSTDTQYF
>TRBV28|TRBD2|18
CASRRPGTSGRGSMWQFF
>TRBV11-2|-|14
CASSFLHYQETQYF
>TRBV18|-|15
CASSPATANTGELFF
>TRBV28|TRBD1|15
CASSRGVQGANEQYF
>TRBV10-3|TRBD2|14
CAMSGGAVTDTQYF
>TRBV28|-|15
CASIVAGWLYGGYTF
>TRBV27|-|14
CASRPQEVSGELFF
>TRBV11-3|-|14
CASSLSSGDTEAFF
>TRBV30|-|13
CAWKLDTGNTIYF
>TRBV6-5|TRBD1|15
CASRRQGSGGNTIYF